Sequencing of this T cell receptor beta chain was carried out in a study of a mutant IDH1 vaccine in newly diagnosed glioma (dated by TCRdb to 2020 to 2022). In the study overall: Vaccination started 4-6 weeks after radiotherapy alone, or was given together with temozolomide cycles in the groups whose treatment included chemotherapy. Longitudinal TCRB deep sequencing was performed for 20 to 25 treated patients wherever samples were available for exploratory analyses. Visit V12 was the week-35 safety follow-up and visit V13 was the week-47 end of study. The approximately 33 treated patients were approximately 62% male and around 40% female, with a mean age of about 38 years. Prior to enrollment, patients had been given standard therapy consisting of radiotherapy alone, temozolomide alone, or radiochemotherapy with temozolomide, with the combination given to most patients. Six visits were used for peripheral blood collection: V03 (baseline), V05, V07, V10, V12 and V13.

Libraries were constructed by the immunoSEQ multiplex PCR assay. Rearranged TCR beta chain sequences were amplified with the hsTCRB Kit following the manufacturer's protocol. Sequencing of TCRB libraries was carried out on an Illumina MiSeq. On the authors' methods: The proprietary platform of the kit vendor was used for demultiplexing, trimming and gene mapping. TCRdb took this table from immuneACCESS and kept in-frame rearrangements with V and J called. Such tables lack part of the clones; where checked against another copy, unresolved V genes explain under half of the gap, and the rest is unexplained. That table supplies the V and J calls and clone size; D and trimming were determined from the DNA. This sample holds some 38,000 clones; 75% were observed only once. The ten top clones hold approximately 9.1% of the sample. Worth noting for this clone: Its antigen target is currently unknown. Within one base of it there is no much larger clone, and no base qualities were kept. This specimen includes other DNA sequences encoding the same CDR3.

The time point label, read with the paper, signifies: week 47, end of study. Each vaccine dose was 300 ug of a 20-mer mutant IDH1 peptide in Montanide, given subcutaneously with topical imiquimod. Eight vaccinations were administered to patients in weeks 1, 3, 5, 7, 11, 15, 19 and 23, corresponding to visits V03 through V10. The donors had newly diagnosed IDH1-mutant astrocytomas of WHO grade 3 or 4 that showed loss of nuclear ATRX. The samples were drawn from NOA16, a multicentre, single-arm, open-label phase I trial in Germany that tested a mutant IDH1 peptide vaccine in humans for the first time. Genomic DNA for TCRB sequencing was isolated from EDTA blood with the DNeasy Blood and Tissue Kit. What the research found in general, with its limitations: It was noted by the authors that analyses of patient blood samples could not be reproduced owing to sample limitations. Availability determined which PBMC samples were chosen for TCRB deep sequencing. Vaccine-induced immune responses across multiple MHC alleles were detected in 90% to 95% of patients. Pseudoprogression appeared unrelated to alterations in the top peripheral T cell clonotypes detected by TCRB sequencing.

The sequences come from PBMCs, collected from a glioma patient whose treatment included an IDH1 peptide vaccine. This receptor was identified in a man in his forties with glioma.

The CDR3 protein is CASSPPGQQETQYF. The DNA sequence is given as TGTGCCAGCTCACCACCGGGACAGCAAGAGACCCAGTACTTC. In this chain, TRBV18 is recombined with TRBJ2-5; 7 bases in between match TRBD1. The germline V and J ends show losses of 0 bases and 2 bases respectively, and no gene match explains 0 bases of the junction. CDR1 and CDR2 were assigned from the germline V gene as KGHSH and LQKENI. The CDR3 contains 14 residues, cysteine and phenylalanine counted. CDR3 DNA only is kept here, 42 bases in frame from base 1. The entire variable domain, with the stretches around the CDR3 drawn from the reference TRBV18 and TRBJ2-5 proteins, is NAGVMQNPRHLVRRRGQEARLRCSPMKGHSHVYWYRQLPEEGLKFMVYLQKENIIDESGMPKERFSAEFPKEGPSILRIQQVVRGDSAAYFCASSPPGQQETQYFGPGTRLLVL.